A single sample gave rise to the 23 T cell receptor beta chains below, sequenced in a study of response to subunit inactivated influenza vaccine. MiXCR was run by TCRdb on the RT-PCR reads, yielding one entry per CDR3 protein. This table has 500,000 to 600,000 distinct CDR3 sequences, roughly 8.2% appearing once. This specimen was PBMCs from blood, taken roughly 24 months after vaccination. Receptors originate from a man aged 50 to 75 who received an inactivated influenza vaccine.

This chain links TRBV5-1 with TRBJ2-2, with a possible D match to TRBD1 (6 bases). This CDR3 comprises 14 residues. The germline V gene has CDR1 SGHRS and CDR2 YFSETQ. Trimming left V 7 bases short and J 6 bases short, with 16 bases between. The CDR3 coding sequence is TGCGCCAGCTACAGGGTAGGAGCTTCCGGGGAGCTGTTTTTT. It translates to CASYRVGASGELFF.

The rearrangement links TRBV5-1 to TRBJ1-2; 7 nucleotides agree with TRBD1. Germline V gives CDR1 SGHRS, CDR2 YFSETQ. Trimming cost V 4 bases and J 1 base; bases outside gene matches: 10. This CDR3 has 16 residues. CDR3 protein: CASSPTPTGLNYGYTF. DNA of the CDR3: TGCGCCAGCAGCCCAACCCCGACAGGGCTTAACTATGGCTACACCTTC.

The sample holds a few counts of this clonotype. The CDR3 sequence: CASALVGELFF. Here the CDR3 DNA reads TGTGCCAGCGCCCTGGTCGGGGAGCTGTTTTTT. V and J are TRBV3-1 and TRBJ2-2; D remains unclear. Germline V CDR1 and CDR2: LGHDT, YNNKEL (reference sequence). V dropped 8 bases and J dropped 7 bases, with 8 bases sitting between them. CDR3 length: 11 residues.

In this sample, this clonotype turned up a few times. DNA for the CDR3: TGTGCCAGCAGTCTAGGGACAGGGGTTGGTCAGCCCCAGCATTTT. Encoded protein: CASSLGTGVGQPQHF. V and J are TRBV12-3 or TRBV12-4 and TRBJ1-5; the match to TRBD1 covers 10 bases. CDR3 length: 15 amino acids. V lost 5 bases, J lost 6 bases, and 7 bases stayed unmatched.

This rearrangement joins TRBV4-2 to TRBJ1-4, with D perhaps matching TRBD1 (5 bases). Germline V lookup: CDR1 LGHNA, CDR2 YNFKEQ. V dropped 1 base and J dropped 0 bases, with 9 bases sitting between them. This CDR3 region has 16 residues. The CDR3 sequence is CASSQGQIATNEKLFF. CDR3 sequence (DNA): TGTGCCAGCAGCCAAGGACAGATAGCAACTAATGAAAAACTGTTTTTT.

This clonotype was counted between two and nine times. The V call is TRBV10-3, the J call TRBJ2-1, with 9 bases matching TRBD1. This CDR3 spans 17 amino acids. The V segment lost 4 bases and the J segment 2 bases; nucleotides outside the gene matches: 9. CDR1 and CDR2 (germline): ENHRY, SYGVKD. The CDR3 DNA reads TGTGCCATCAGTGGGGACAGGGTAGTGGGGACCTACAATGAGCAGTTCTTC. As protein: CAISGDRVVGTYNEQFF.

The V gene is TRBV12-3 or TRBV12-4, the J gene TRBJ1-4; a possible D gene is TRBD1 (6 bases). V gave up 5 bases and J gave up 5 bases, with 9 bases separating them. This CDR3 is built from 13 residues. The CDR3: CASSRGQNEKLFF. CDR3 sequence (DNA): TGTGCCAGCAGTAGAGGACAGAATGAAAAACTGTTTTTT.

This clonotype was observed a few times. The chain combines TRBV10-3 with TRBJ2-1; D is undetermined. Germline lookup yields CDR1 ENHRY and CDR2 SYGVKD. V was trimmed by 3 bases and J by 4 bases, leaving 10 bases between them. This CDR3 is built from 14 residues. The CDR3 DNA follows: TGTGCCATCAGTGACTGGGGAAAATACAATGAGCAGTTCTTC. Protein product: CAISDWGKYNEQFF.

This clonotype appeared many times. The chain combines TRBV4-1 with TRBJ2-3; D is ambiguous. Between the trimmed V and J ends, which lost 0 bases and 0 bases, there was a span of 7 bases. Germline values: CDR1 MGHRA, CDR2 YSYEKL. The CDR3 has 15 amino acids. DNA for the CDR3: TGCGCCAGCAGCCAAGATAAACGGAGCACAGATACGCAGTATTTT. Protein product: CASSQDKRSTDTQYF.

DNA for the CDR3: TGCAGTGCTAGAGATCTTCGGAAGGCGGCAGATACGCAGTATTTT. It is translated as CSARDLRKAADTQYF. The chain joins TRBV20-1 to TRBJ2-3; D gene unclear. Trimming took 0 bases from V and 4 from J, leaving 14 bases between them. The CDR3 consists of 15 residues. Germline V CDR1 and CDR2: DFQATT, SNEGSKA (reference sequence).

The chain is built from TRBV21-1 and TRBJ2-7. TRBV21-1 is assigned pseudogene status. The CDR3 runs 15 residues. The chain's CDR3 is CASSKGGQGSYEQYF. DNA of the CDR3: TGTGCCAGCAGCAAAGGAGGACAGGGCTCCTACGAGCAGTACTTC.

The chain recombines TRBV7-2 with TRBJ1-1; D gene uncertain. Trimming took off 4 bases at V and 1 base at J, with 13 bases between the two ends. Germline V gives CDR1 SGHTA, CDR2 FQGNSA. This CDR3 contains 15 residues. DNA for the CDR3: TGTGCCAGCAGCTGGCAAGATCAGAGGAACACTGAAGCTTTCTTT. Translating it yields CASSWQDQRNTEAFF.

This clonotype was detected a few times. The rearrangement joins TRBV20-1 to TRBJ2-7; no firm D call. The V and J ends lost 7 bases and 7 bases respectively, with 11 bases between them. CDR3 length: 10 amino acids. Germline CDR1 and CDR2: DFQATT and SNEGSKA (reference sequence). The CDR3 DNA is TGCAGTGGGGAAAGGGTTGAGCAGTACTTC. Its translation is CSGERVEQYF.

The J gene is TRBJ1-5, the V gene TRBV7-9; weak D call: TRBD1 (6 bases). Germline values: CDR1 SEHNR, CDR2 FQNEAQ (reference sequence). This CDR3 comprises 14 residues. V dropped 3 bases and J dropped 7 bases, with 13 bases sitting between them. In nucleotides, the CDR3 is TGTGCCAGCAGCTTTAGTACAGGGACCCAGCCCCAGCATTTT. Translated, it gives CASSFSTGTQPQHF.

The chain is built from TRBV7-9 and TRBJ1-4; tentative D call: TRBD1 (5 bases). CDR1 SEHNR and CDR2 FQNEAQ come from the germline V gene (reference sequence). V dropped 4 bases and J dropped 8 bases, with 8 bases sitting between them. The length of the CDR3 is 12 residues. CDR3 loop: CASSSRDEKLFF. The DNA for the CDR3 is TGTGCCAGCAGCTCGAGGGACGAAAAACTGTTTTTT.

This clonotype was detected a few times. The genes are TRBV6-2 or TRBV6-3 and TRBJ2-2; perhaps TRBD1 as D (6 bases). With 7 bases removed from V and 4 bases from J, the gap between germline ends came to 13 bases. From germline, CDR1 is MNHEY and CDR2 SVGEGT. The CDR3 is made up of 14 amino acids. The CDR3 nucleotides read TGTGCCAGCACCTTTACAGGGTTCACCGGGGAGCTGTTTTTT. The encoded protein is CASTFTGFTGELFF.

The table lists this clonotype with many counts. V and J are TRBV24-1 and TRBJ2-1; 8 bases align to TRBD2. V was pared by 1 base and J by 8 bases, with 9 bases of the junction left unmatched. Germline V gene lookup returns CDR1 KGHDR and CDR2 SFDVKD. This CDR3 is 16 amino acids long. This chain's CDR3 is CATSDFSGGTGDEQFF. The CDR3 DNA follows: TGTGCCACCAGTGATTTTTCGGGAGGGACGGGCGATGAGCAGTTCTTC.

This chain links TRBV12-3 or TRBV12-4 with TRBJ2-1; the D is unclear. The CDR3 extends over 11 amino acids. The V gene lost 7 bases and the J gene lost 7 bases, with 8 bases spanning the gap. The CDR3 nucleotides read TGTGCCAGCATGGCGGCTAATGAGCAGTTCTTC. It specifies CASMAANEQFF.

The chain carries TRBV5-1 and TRBJ2-5, with 15 positions matching TRBD2. V shed 7 bases and J 5 bases; nucleotides not matched to a gene: 6. The CDR3 loop spans 15 amino acids. CDR1 and CDR2 from the germline V gene are SGHRS and YFSETQ. The chain's CDR3 is CASGPGLAGGETQYF. The CDR3 nucleotides are TGCGCCAGCGGCCCGGGACTAGCGGGAGGTGAGACCCAGTACTTC.

This clonotype was recorded a few times. V and J are TRBV20-1 and TRBJ2-1; D gene uncertain. The CDR3 extends over 13 amino acids. The germline CDR1 and CDR2 sequences are DFQATT and SNEGSKA (reference sequence). V was pared by 1 base and J by 5 bases, with 9 bases between. The CDR3 DNA is TGCAGTGCTAGAGGGGCTGATCACAATGAGCAGTTCTTC. It yields the protein CSARGADHNEQFF.

This clonotype occurred a few times. This chain connects TRBV6-2 or TRBV6-3 to TRBJ1-4; no firm D call. The CDR3 runs to 15 residues. V was trimmed by 7 bases and J by 5 bases, leaving 17 bases between them. Germline values: CDR1 MNHEY, CDR2 SVGEGT. The chain's CDR3 is CASKEGGSSNEKLFF. The CDR3 nucleotides read TGTGCCAGCAAAGAAGGCGGCAGCTCGAATGAAAAACTGTTTTTT.

The sample holds many counts of this clonotype. The V gene is TRBV27, the J gene TRBJ2-7; 7 bases agree with TRBD1. After removal of 5 bases from V and 3 bases from J, the junction contained 10 bases not matched to a gene. This CDR3 has 15 residues. Germline values: CDR1 MNHEY, CDR2 SMNVEV (reference sequence). In nucleotides, the CDR3 is TGTGCCAGCAGTATCCAGGTTGGGACAGTCTACGAGCAGTACTTC. This sequence encodes CASSIQVGTVYEQYF.

This sequence joins TRBV29-1 and TRBJ2-3; 12 positions match TRBD1. The junction had 3 bases not matched to a gene; V was cut back by 4 bases and J by 4 bases. CDR3 length: 14 amino acids. Looked up from germline, CDR1 is SQVTM and CDR2 is ANQGSEA. CDR3 residues: CSVAGQGAPDTQYF. DNA for the CDR3: TGCAGCGTTGCGGGACAGGGGGCCCCAGATACGCAGTATTTT.